By sample fraction, the clone carrying this T cell receptor (beta chain) is large. This specimen comes from a study of tumor-infiltrating lymphocytes in oesophageal squamous cell carcinoma. The CDR3 spans 14 residues. Germline lookup yields CDR1 SGHTA and CDR2 FQGTGA. Trimming removed 3 bases from V and 8 bases from J; junction bases left unmatched: 4. TCRdb reprocessed the PCR reads with MiXCR, giving one entry per CDR3 protein. Of approximately 10,000 distinct CDR3 sequences detected, about 47% appear once; the ten largest clones hold around 20%. The clonotype was recovered from a female donor with esophageal squamous cell carcinoma. Sequencing was performed on esophageal tumor tissue. The chain couples TRBV7-3 to TRBJ2-1; TRBD1 aligns across 10 bases. The CDR3 spells CASSLGQGPHEQFF. The CDR3 nucleotides read TGTGCCAGCAGCTTGGGACAGGGGCCCCATGAGCAGTTCTTC.